Listed below are T cell receptor beta chains from one sample, sequenced in a study of T-cell reconstitution after alpha-beta-depleted transplantation in children. TCRdb re-called the PCR reads through MiXCR, storing one row per CDR3 protein. This sample yields roughly 150,000 distinct CDR3 sequences, of which 11% are seen a single time; about 13% belongs to the top ten. Sequenced here: PBMCs, sampled before TCRalphabeta/CD19-depleted stem cell transplant. Receptors originate from a boy between 2 and 10 years old with acute myeloid leukemia, due to receive a stem cell transplant. Each CDR3 is given with its conserved first and last residue. The D gene is left open where the match is weak. Some rows mark clone size as missing; the rest say once, few, many or name a class of expanded clone.

v_gene	len	d_gene	j_gene	abundance	CDR3aa	CDR3nt
TRBV12-3/TRBV12-4	12	.	TRBJ1-6	many	CASTFGGSPLHF	TGTGCCAGTACTTTCGGGGGGTCACCCCTCCACTTT
TRBV20-1	16	TRBD2	TRBJ2-5	many	CSAQDKSGTMGYDQYF	TGCAGTGCTCAAGACAAAAGCGGGACCATGGGTTACGACCAGTACTTC
TRBV6-5	16	TRBD1	TRBJ1-2	many	CASSSRYPGQGYGYTF	TGTGCCAGCAGTTCCCGGTACCCTGGACAGGGATATGGCTACACCTTC
TRBV10-3	15	.	TRBJ1-2	many	CAISESGTWGYGYTF	TGTGCCATCAGTGAGTCCGGGACCTGGGGCTATGGCTACACCTTC
TRBV20-1	14	TRBD2	TRBJ2-3	few	CSASSGGSTDTQYF	TGCAGTGCTAGCAGCGGGGGGAGCACAGATACGCAGTATTTT
TRBV18	13	.	TRBJ2-7	many	CASSGDRFHEQYF	TGTGCCAGCTCAGGAGACAGGTTCCACGAGCAGTACTTC
TRBV7-9	13	TRBD2	TRBJ2-1	many	CASSSRAGGRQFF	TGTGCCAGCAGCTCTCGGGCGGGGGGGAGGCAGTTCTTC
TRBV2	13	TRBD2	TRBJ2-1	many	CASRVGLAGEQFF	TGTGCCAGCAGGGTCGGACTAGCGGGGGAGCAGTTCTTC
TRBV7-7	16	.	TRBJ2-1	many	CASSEGPSMSYNEQFF	TGTGCTAGCTCCGAGGGGCCTAGCATGTCCTACAATGAGCAGTTCTTC
TRBV20-1	13	.	TRBJ2-1	.	CSGQATGCIMQFF	TGCAGCGGCCAGGCTACCGGCTGCATTATGCAGTTCTTC
TRBV5-1	17	.	TRBJ2-2	many	CASSLAGGTANTGELFF	TGCGCCAGCAGCTTGGCCGGGGGGACAGCGAACACCGGGGAGCTGTTTTTT
TRBV20-1	15	.	TRBJ2-2	many	CSAPPPGLNTGELFF	TGCAGTGCTCCTCCCCCGGGACTGAACACCGGGGAGCTGTTTTTT
TRBV7-2	14	.	TRBJ1-2	many	CASTVMLSNYGYTF	TGTGCCAGCACCGTAATGCTTTCTAACTATGGCTACACCTTC
TRBV5-1	14	.	TRBJ2-7	many	CASSLGVLSYEQYF	TGCGCCAGCAGCCTAGGGGTCCTCTCCTACGAGCAGTACTTC
TRBV19	15	TRBD2	TRBJ2-1	many	CASSTSGTSGNEQFF	TGTGCCAGTAGTACGTCCGGGACTAGCGGCAATGAGCAGTTCTTC
TRBV10-3	16	.	TRBJ2-2	many	CAISAKDRANTGELFF	TGTGCCATCAGTGCGAAGGACAGAGCGAACACCGGGGAGCTGTTTTTT
TRBV28	16	TRBD2	TRBJ2-7	many	CASSFELAVLSYEQYF	TGTGCCAGCAGTTTTGAACTAGCGGTCCTTTCCTACGAGCAGTACTTC
TRBV6-1	15	TRBD2	TRBJ2-1	many	CASSLAGIGYNEQFF	TGTGCCAGCAGTCTAGCGGGAATTGGCTACAATGAGCAGTTCTTC
TRBV20-1	14	TRBD1	TRBJ1-5	many	CSARIGTGNQPQHF	TGCAGTGCTAGGATCGGGACAGGCAATCAGCCCCAGCATTTT
TRBV30	13	TRBD1	TRBJ1-5	.	CAWTRGSNQPQHF	TGTGCCTGGACCAGGGGGAGCAATCAGCCCCAGCATTTT
TRBV20-1	15	.	TRBJ1-5	many	CSARDQGRINQPQHF	TGCAGTGCTAGAGATCAGGGTAGGATTAATCAGCCCCAGCATTTT
TRBV20-1	13	TRBD1	TRBJ1-3	many	CSARTGGRNTIYF	TGCAGTGCCAGGACAGGGGGAAGAAACACCATATATTTT